The 11 T cell receptor beta chains below come from one sample, sequenced in a study of cytomegalovirus exposure and HLA in healthy donors. Clones were sequenced by immunoSEQ multiplex PCR, and TCRdb holds only the in-frame ones, with some missing. This sample carries roughly 70,000 clones, approximately 95% of them seen once, and the ten largest clones take over 3%. The sequencing input was PBMCs. The receptors come from a man aged 18 to 35 in good health and CMV-seronegative.

In DNA form, the CDR3 reads TGTGCCAGCAGTGAGGAGCTAGCGGGGGGCACAGATACGCAGTATTTT. It codes for CASSEELAGGTDTQYF. This sequence joins TRBV6-1 and TRBJ2-3; 10 bases map to TRBD2. CDR3 length equals 16 residues. V shed 3 bases and J 1 base; nucleotides not matched to a gene: 4. The germline V gene encodes CDR1 MNHNS and CDR2 SASEGT.

This clone was detected once. The chain carries TRBV9 and TRBJ2-1, with D possibly being TRBD1 (6 bases). The germline V and J ends were trimmed by 3 bases and 10 bases, with 14 bases remaining between them. Germline CDR1 and CDR2: SGDLS and YYNGEE. This CDR3 is built from 13 residues. The DNA for the CDR3 is TGTGCCAGCAGCGCCCACAGCGGACAGGAGCAGTTCTTC. Translating gives CASSAHSGQEQFF.

This clone was found many times. The chain links TRBV6-4 to TRBJ2-1; the match to TRBD2 covers 11 bases. This CDR3 has 14 amino acids. In germline, CDR1 is MRHNA, CDR2 SNTAGT. J gave up 6 bases and V 2 bases, and 0 bases lay outside the gene matches. The DNA of the CDR3 is TGTGCCAGCAGTGACGGGACTAGCGGCAATGAGCAGTTCTTC. Amino acid sequence: CASSDGTSGNEQFF.

The gene calls are TRBV5-1 and TRBJ1-3; maybe TRBD1 (6 bases). CDR3 length: 17 residues. Germline CDR1 is SGHRS and CDR2 is YFSETQ. The germline V and J ends were trimmed by 3 bases and 3 bases, with 19 bases remaining between them. In DNA, the CDR3 is TGCGCCAGCAGCTGGGGGACACAGGGTTCTGGTGGAAACACCATATATTTT. Encoded protein: CASSWGTQGSGGNTIYF.

In its sample, this clone was seen once. The rearrangement uses TRBV11-2 and TRBJ1-1; D remains unclear. Trimming stripped 1 base from V and 4 bases from J, with 10 bases between. CDR1 SGHAT and CDR2 FQNNGV come from the germline V gene. The CDR3 is 14 residues long. The CDR3 here is CASSLAPGGTEAFF. The DNA for the CDR3 is TGTGCCAGCAGCTTAGCTCCGGGAGGCACTGAAGCTTTCTTT.

The chain carries TRBV7-9 and TRBJ1-1; 7 bases fit TRBD1. There are 12 residues in the CDR3. Trimming cost V 7 bases and J 8 bases; bases outside gene matches: 7. The germline gives CDR1 SEHNR, CDR2 FQNEAQ (reference sequence). The CDR3 protein is CASNWKTGEAFF. Written as DNA, the CDR3 is TGTGCCAGCAACTGGAAGACAGGGGAAGCTTTCTTT.

This clone occurred once. This chain uses TRBV6-5 with TRBJ2-7; 7 nucleotides line up with TRBD1. CDR3 size: 11 residues. Germline assignment: CDR1 MNHEY and CDR2 SVGAGI. With V trimmed by 8 bases and J by 3 bases, 1 base remained unmatched. This CDR3 is CASRDSYEQYF. CDR3 sequence (DNA): TGTGCCAGCCGGGACAGCTACGAGCAGTACTTC.

The genes are TRBV6-1 and TRBJ2-7, with TRBD1 as a possible D gene (5 bases). V was cut by 0 bases and J by 3 bases, with 9 bases left in between. Germline-derived CDR1 and CDR2 are MNHNS and SASEGT. The CDR3 length is 14 residues. The CDR3 sequence: CASSEAGAVYEQYF. The CDR3, as DNA: TGTGCCAGCAGTGAAGCTGGGGCAGTCTACGAGCAGTACTTC.

This clone appeared a few times. The gene calls are TRBV4-3 and TRBJ1-1, with no clear D. The V and J ends lost 0 bases and 1 base respectively, with 9 bases between them. The CDR3 has 15 residues. From germline, CDR1 is LGHNA and CDR2 YSLEER. CDR3 sequence: CASSQDPTGNTEAFF. CDR3 DNA sequence: TGCGCCAGCAGCCAAGATCCAACGGGGAACACTGAAGCTTTCTTT.

The V call is TRBV11-3, the J call TRBJ2-1, with 7 nucleotides matching TRBD1. This CDR3 has 14 residues. The ends lost 5 bases at V and 4 bases at J; junction bases unmatched: 5. Per the germline V gene, CDR1 is SGHNT and CDR2 is YENEEA. CDR3 DNA sequence: TGTGCCAGCAGCCTCCGACAGGGATACAATGAGCAGTTCTTC. The encoded protein is CASSLRQGYNEQFF.

This chain links TRBV15 with TRBJ2-3; the match to TRBD2 covers 11 bases. Losses at the gene ends were 1 base for V and 3 bases for J; bases not matched to a gene: 6. The CDR3 is made up of 17 amino acids. Germline assignment: CDR1 LNHNV and CDR2 YYDKDF (reference sequence). CDR3 protein: CATSRGRLAGNTDTQYF. Written as DNA, the CDR3 is TGTGCCACCAGCAGAGGAAGACTAGCGGGGAATACAGATACGCAGTATTTT.